This T cell receptor beta chain originates from a study of technical replicates of blood from a few donors. The ends were cut back, 2 bases at V and 2 bases at J, with 10 bases in the middle. Per the germline V gene, CDR1 is MNHNY and CDR2 is SVGAGI (reference sequence). The CDR3 length is 16 residues. Repertoires were generated with immunoSEQ multiplex PCR, while TCRdb's copy carries only in-frame clones and drops some. Seen here are almost 65,000 clones, around 86% observed once, and the top ten hold more than 4.5%. A single count supports this clone. The receptor's source is a human donor in good health. Some clones in this sample may be carry-over from other donors' samples. The rearrangement links TRBV6-6 to TRBJ2-6; TRBD1 might be the D (6 bases). The sequenced sample was PBMCs. The CDR3 DNA reads as TGTGCCAGCAGTTACACTACAGGGACTGGGGCCAACGTCCTGACTTTC. Amino acid sequence: CASSYTTGTGANVLTF.